The 23 T cell receptor beta chains listed next were all sequenced from one sample in a study of T cell clones after liver transplantation. Using immunoSEQ multiplex PCR, the repertoire was profiled, and TCRdb retains in-frame clones only, with some absent. The sample holds under 90,000 clones, 80% seen once. The sample here was CD4+ T cells from blood, taken before liver transplant. The receptors shown here come from a human donor who received a liver transplant.

This chain links TRBV6-6 with TRBJ2-3; the D gene is possibly TRBD2 (5 bases). The CDR3 totals 15 residues. Germline CDR1 reads MNHNY; CDR2 reads SVGAGI (reference sequence). Trimming cost V 7 bases and J 0 bases, with 14 bases left between them. In nucleotides, the CDR3 is TGTGCCAGCAAAGCTAGCTTCTCTAGCACAGATACGCAGTATTTT. Amino acid sequence: CASKASFSSTDTQYF.

The chain couples TRBV4-1 to TRBJ2-3; TRBD2 aligns across 7 bases. Germline V gene data show CDR1 as MGHRA and CDR2 as YSYEKL. This CDR3 is built from 16 residues. V trimming: 4 bases; J trimming: 2 bases; junction bases outside the gene matches: 9. CDR3 sequence (DNA): TGCGCCAGCAGCCGCGGGGGAGCGGGACCCACAGATACGCAGTATTTT. Translation gives CASSRGGAGPTDTQYF.

This chain uses TRBV18 with TRBJ1-3; D gene unclear. Trimming cost V 6 bases and J 1 base, with 10 bases left between them. Germline-derived CDR1 and CDR2 are KGHSH and LQKENI. The CDR3 length is 14 residues. The CDR3 reads CASSSGVSGNTIYF. The CDR3 DNA sequence: TGTGCCAGCTCTTCAGGAGTTTCTGGAAACACCATATATTTT.

This clone was recorded a few times. This chain connects TRBV28 to TRBJ1-2; TRBD1 is a possible D gene (6 bases). Germline V CDR1 and CDR2: MDHEN, SYDVKM. The germline V and J ends were trimmed by 5 bases and 7 bases, with 20 bases remaining between them. The length of the CDR3 is 15 residues. The CDR3 spells CASSPLGGAISGYTF. CDR3 coding DNA: TGTGCCAGCAGTCCGCTTGGGGGCGCGATAAGTGGCTACACCTTC.

The chain uses TRBV6-1 and TRBJ2-3, with 8 bases fitting TRBD2. Trimming cost V 8 bases and J 2 bases; bases outside gene matches: 9. The length of the CDR3 is 15 residues. In germline, CDR1 is MNHNS, CDR2 SASEGT. The CDR3 DNA is TGTGCCAGCGGAGGGGTAGCGGGACCCACAGATACGCAGTATTTT. Translation: CASGGVAGPTDTQYF.

This chain joins TRBV9 and TRBJ2-1; D is unclear. There are 15 residues in the CDR3. Trimming removed 0 bases from V and 9 bases from J, with 16 bases in between. Germline V lookup: CDR1 SGDLS, CDR2 YYNGEE. In DNA form, the CDR3 reads TGTGCCAGCAGCGTAGATCGGGTTGGGAAGGCTGAGCAGTTCTTC. Its protein product is CASSVDRVGKAEQFF.

This clone has more than one count but fewer than ten. The chain is built from TRBV14 and TRBJ1-2, with D perhaps matching TRBD1 (5 bases). Trimming took off 2 bases at V and 14 bases at J, with 12 bases between the two ends. Germline CDR1 is SGHDN and CDR2 is FVKESK. The CDR3 is made up of 11 amino acids. In DNA form, the CDR3 reads TGTGCCAGCAGCCAAAGGGGACCGGTGACCTTC. It is translated as CASSQRGPVTF.

This clone occurred a few times. This rearrangement joins TRBV9 to TRBJ2-7, with a weak D call TRBD2 (5 bases). CDR1 is SGDLS, CDR2 YYNGEE, per germline. This CDR3 comprises 14 residues. V shed 0 bases and J shed 2 bases, with 9 bases lying between them. This CDR3 is CASSVGRPPYEQYF. CDR3 DNA sequence: TGTGCCAGCAGCGTAGGGAGGCCCCCCTACGAGCAGTACTTC.

The rearrangement links TRBV5-1 to TRBJ1-2, with D tentatively TRBD1 (5 bases). The germline V and J ends were trimmed by 0 bases and 4 bases, with 16 bases remaining between them. There are 16 residues in the CDR3. Looked up from germline, CDR1 is SGHRS and CDR2 is YFSETQ. The CDR3 loop is CASSLAGAGSPYGYTF. Written as DNA, the CDR3 is TGCGCCAGCAGCTTGGCCGGCGCAGGGAGCCCCTATGGCTACACCTTC.

This clone was counted a single time. The sample has other DNA sequences that encode this CDR3 too. The chain uses TRBV5-1 and TRBJ2-6; D is ambiguous. Germline V gene lookup returns CDR1 SGHRS and CDR2 YFSETQ. V lost 7 bases to trimming and J lost 0 bases, with 8 bases between them. This CDR3 region has 14 residues. CDR3 sequence reads: CASRWSSGANVLTF. The CDR3 coding sequence is TGCGCCAGCCGGTGGTCCTCTGGGGCCAACGTCCTGACTTTC. Variable domain in full (rest from reference TRBV5-1 and TRBJ2-6): KAGVTQTPRYLIKTRGQQVTLSCSPISGHRSVSWYQQTPGQGLQFLFEYFSETQRNKGNFPGRFSGRQFSNSRSEMNVSTLELGDSALYLCASRWSSGANVLTFGAGSRLTVL.

The rearrangement links TRBV7-9 to TRBJ1-1; TRBD1 matches 9 bases. CDR1 is SEHNR and CDR2 is FQNEAQ in the germline V gene (reference sequence). V shed 3 bases, J shed 4 bases, and the junction held 15 bases outside the gene matches. The CDR3 is 18 residues long. The CDR3 DNA is TGTGCCAGCAGCTTCGACACCGGGACAGGGCTCTTGGGCACTGAAGCTTTCTTT. It translates to CASSFDTGTGLLGTEAFF.

This rearrangement joins TRBV4-2 to TRBJ2-2, with TRBD2 matching 8 bases. The CDR3 runs to 17 residues. Germline CDR1 LGHNA, CDR2 YNFKEQ. V trimming: 0 bases; J trimming: 5 bases; junction bases outside the gene matches: 8. Written as DNA, the CDR3 is TGTGCCAGCAGCCAAGAACTAGCGGTCATGGGAACCGGGGAGCTGTTTTTT. Amino acids: CASSQELAVMGTGELFF.

The DNA for the CDR3 is TGTGCCAGCAGCTTATTCCGGGATTACAACGAGCAGTACTTC. Amino acids: CASSLFRDYNEQYF. This chain joins TRBV11-2 and TRBJ2-7; D possibly corresponds to TRBD2 (5 bases). Trimming left V 2 bases short and J 5 bases short, with 13 bases between. The CDR3 consists of 14 residues. Germline values: CDR1 SGHAT, CDR2 FQNNGV.

The chain carries TRBV11-2 and TRBJ2-2, with 9 bases aligning to TRBD2. The CDR3 is 18 amino acids. Losses at the gene ends were 7 bases for V and 0 bases for J; bases not matched to a gene: 12. Germline V lookup: CDR1 SGHAT, CDR2 FQNNGV. DNA of the CDR3: TGTGCCAGCACCATCCTATCGCGGGAGGGCCCGAACACCGGGGAGCTGTTTTTT. This translates into CASTILSREGPNTGELFF. The whole variable domain, filled in from reference TRBV11-2 and TRBJ2-2, reads EAGVAQSPRYKIIEKRQSVAFWCNPISGHATLYWYQQILGQGPKLLIQFQNNGVVDDSQLPKDRFSAERLKGVDSTLKIQPAKLEDSAVYLCASTILSREGPNTGELFFGEGSRLTVL.

This chain links TRBV11-2 with TRBJ2-7; 8 bases map to TRBD2. Germline V gene data show CDR1 as SGHAT and CDR2 as FQNNGV. The length of the CDR3 is 16 residues. V trimming: 2 bases; J trimming: 3 bases; junction bases outside the gene matches: 9. Here the CDR3 DNA reads TGTGCCAGCAGCTTAAAACCGGGACTAGAAATCTACGAGCAGTACTTC. It translates to CASSLKPGLEIYEQYF.

The chain carries TRBV7-8 and TRBJ2-3; 7 bases map to TRBD1. With V trimmed by 5 bases and J by 5 bases, 10 bases remained unmatched. Germline assignment: CDR1 SGHVS and CDR2 FQNEAQ. The CDR3 has 15 amino acids. This chain's CDR3 is CASSVFPGTVDTQYF. CDR3 coding DNA: TGTGCCAGCAGCGTATTTCCCGGGACAGTAGATACGCAGTATTTT.

The table lists this clone with a count of one. CDR3 residues: CASNRHGELFF. The CDR3 nucleotides are TGTGCCAGCAACAGACACGGGGAGCTGTTTTTT. The chain links TRBV7-9 to TRBJ2-2; D gene uncertain. The V end was cut by 7 bases, the J end by 7 bases, with 7 bases between. Germline V CDR1 and CDR2: SEHNR, FQNEAQ (reference sequence). The CDR3 sequence is 11 residues long.

The chain has TRBV28 and TRBJ1-2, with 12 bases matching TRBD1. The V segment lost 4 bases and the J segment 7 bases; nucleotides outside the gene matches: 13. Germline V gene lookup returns CDR1 MDHEN and CDR2 SYDVKM. The CDR3 length is 17 residues. The CDR3 loop reads CASSSSGTGGQDGGYTF. In DNA, the CDR3 is TGTGCCAGCAGTTCATCCGGGACAGGGGGCCAAGACGGTGGCTACACCTTC.

This clone has a single count. The V and J genes are TRBV28 and TRBJ1-5; no clear D gene. CDR3 length equals 14 residues. CDR1 and CDR2 (germline): MDHEN, SYDVKM. Trimming took 6 bases from V and 5 from J, leaving 14 bases between them. The CDR3 protein is CASSLGSRYQPQHF. CDR3 coding DNA: TGTGCCAGCAGCCTAGGGAGCAGATATCAGCCCCAGCATTTT.

This chain joins TRBV28 and TRBJ1-4; D uncertain. The V end was cut by 6 bases, the J end by 7 bases, with 15 bases between. Germline assignment: CDR1 MDHEN and CDR2 SYDVKM. The CDR3 totals 14 residues. In DNA, the CDR3 is TGTGCCAGCAGACCTACACAAAGTGCTGAAAAACTGTTTTTT. Residues: CASRPTQSAEKLFF.

The chain carries TRBV5-6 and TRBJ2-1; D gene ambiguous. Germline V gives CDR1 SGHDT, CDR2 YYEEEE. The CDR3 runs to 15 residues. With 3 bases removed from V and 2 bases from J, the gap between germline ends came to 12 bases. The CDR3 region is CASSSAQRPYNEQFF. In nucleotides, the CDR3 is TGTGCCAGCAGCTCTGCACAGCGTCCCTACAATGAGCAGTTCTTC.

The rearrangement links TRBV5-6 to TRBJ2-1, with a tentative D call TRBD2 (6 bases). Deletions cut 0 bases from V and 0 bases from J, with 13 bases between. The CDR3 extends over 17 amino acids. CDR1 SGHDT and CDR2 YYEEEE come from the germline V gene. The CDR3 is CASSLDIAGSSYNEQFF. For the CDR3, the DNA is TGTGCCAGCAGCTTGGATATTGCGGGGAGCTCCTACAATGAGCAGTTCTTC.

The V and J genes are TRBV23-1 and TRBJ2-7, with 8 bases fitting TRBD2. TRBV23-1 is designated an ORF whose function remains uncertain. The CDR3 spans 17 residues. V shed 2 bases and J 2 bases; nucleotides not matched to a gene: 11. CDR3 sequence (DNA): TGCGCCAGCAGTCAAATCCCCCCGGGAGGGAAAACCTACGAGCAGTACTTC. Protein sequence: CASSQIPPGGKTYEQYF.